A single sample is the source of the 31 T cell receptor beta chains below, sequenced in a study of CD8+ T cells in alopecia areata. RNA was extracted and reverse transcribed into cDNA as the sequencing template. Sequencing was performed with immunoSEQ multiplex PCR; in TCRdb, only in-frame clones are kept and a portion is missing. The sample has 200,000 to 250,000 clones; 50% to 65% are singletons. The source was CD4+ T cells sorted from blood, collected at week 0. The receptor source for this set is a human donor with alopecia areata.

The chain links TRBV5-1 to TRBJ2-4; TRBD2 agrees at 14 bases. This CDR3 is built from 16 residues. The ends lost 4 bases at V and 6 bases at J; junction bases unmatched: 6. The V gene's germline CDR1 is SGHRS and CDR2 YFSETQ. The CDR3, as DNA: TGCGCCAGCAGCCTGGGACTAGCGGGAGTCGGAAACATTCAGTACTTC. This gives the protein CASSLGLAGVGNIQYF.

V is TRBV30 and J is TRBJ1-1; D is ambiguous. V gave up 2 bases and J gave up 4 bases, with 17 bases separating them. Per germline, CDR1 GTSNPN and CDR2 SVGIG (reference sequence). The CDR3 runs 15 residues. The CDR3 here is CAWSPSWAEGTEAFF. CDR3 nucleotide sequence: TGTGCCTGGAGTCCATCCTGGGCCGAAGGCACTGAAGCTTTCTTT.

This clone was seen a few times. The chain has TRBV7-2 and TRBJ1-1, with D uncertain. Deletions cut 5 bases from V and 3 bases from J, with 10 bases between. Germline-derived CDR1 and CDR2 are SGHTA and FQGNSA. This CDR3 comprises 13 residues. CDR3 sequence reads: CASSPQRYTEAFF. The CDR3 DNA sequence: TGTGCCAGCAGCCCCCAGCGTTACACTGAAGCTTTCTTT.

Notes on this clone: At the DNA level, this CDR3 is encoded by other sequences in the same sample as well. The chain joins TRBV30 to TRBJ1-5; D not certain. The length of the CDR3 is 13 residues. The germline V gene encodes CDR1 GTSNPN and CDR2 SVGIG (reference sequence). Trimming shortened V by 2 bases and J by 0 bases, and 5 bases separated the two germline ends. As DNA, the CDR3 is TGTGCCTGGAGTCGAGATAGCAATCAGCCCCAGCATTTT. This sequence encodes CAWSRDSNQPQHF.

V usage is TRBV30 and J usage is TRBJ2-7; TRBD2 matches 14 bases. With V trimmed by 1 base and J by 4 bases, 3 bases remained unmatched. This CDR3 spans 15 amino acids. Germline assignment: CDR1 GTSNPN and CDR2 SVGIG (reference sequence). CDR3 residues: CAWSGTSGRRYEQYF. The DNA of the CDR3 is TGTGCCTGGAGTGGGACTAGCGGGAGGAGGTACGAGCAGTACTTC.

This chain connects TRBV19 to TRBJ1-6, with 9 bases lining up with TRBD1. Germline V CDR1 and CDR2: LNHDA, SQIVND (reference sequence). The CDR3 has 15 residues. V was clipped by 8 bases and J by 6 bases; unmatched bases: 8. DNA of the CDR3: TGTGCCAGTGGTGTACAGGGGGCCTCTAATTCACCCCTCCACTTT. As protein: CASGVQGASNSPLHF.

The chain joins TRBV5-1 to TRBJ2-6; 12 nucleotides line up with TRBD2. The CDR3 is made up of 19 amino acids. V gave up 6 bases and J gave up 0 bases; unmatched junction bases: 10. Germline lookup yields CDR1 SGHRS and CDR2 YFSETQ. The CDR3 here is CASTPLAGGPSSGANVLTF. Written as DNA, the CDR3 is TGCGCCAGCACCCCACTAGCGGGGGGCCCCAGCTCTGGGGCCAACGTCCTGACTTTC.

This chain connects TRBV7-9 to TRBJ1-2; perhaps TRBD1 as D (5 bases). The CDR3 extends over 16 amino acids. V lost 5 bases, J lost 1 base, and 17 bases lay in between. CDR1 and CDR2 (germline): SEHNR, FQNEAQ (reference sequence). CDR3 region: CASSAQRQYLNYGYTF. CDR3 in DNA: TGTGCCAGCAGCGCGCAGAGACAGTACCTTAACTATGGCTACACCTTC.

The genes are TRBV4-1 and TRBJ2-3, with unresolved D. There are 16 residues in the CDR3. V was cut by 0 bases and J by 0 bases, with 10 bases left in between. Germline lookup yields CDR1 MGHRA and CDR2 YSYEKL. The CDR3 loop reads CASSQDPRQSTDTQYF. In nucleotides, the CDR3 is TGCGCCAGCAGCCAAGATCCAAGGCAGAGCACAGATACGCAGTATTTT.

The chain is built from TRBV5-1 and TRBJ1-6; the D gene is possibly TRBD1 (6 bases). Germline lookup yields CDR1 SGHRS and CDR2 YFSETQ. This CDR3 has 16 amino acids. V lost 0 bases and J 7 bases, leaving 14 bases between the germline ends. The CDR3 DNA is TGCGCCAGCAGCTTGGATGTGGGGGCGGACAATTCACCCCTCCACTTT. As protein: CASSLDVGADNSPLHF.

CDR3 residues: CASRRDYGYTF. The CDR3 DNA follows: TGTGCCAGCAGGAGAGACTATGGCTACACCTTC. The chain carries TRBV5-6 and TRBJ1-2; unclear D gene. Between the trimmed V and J ends, which lost 5 bases and 3 bases, there was a span of 5 bases. Germline lookup yields CDR1 SGHDT and CDR2 YYEEEE. The CDR3 length is 11 residues.

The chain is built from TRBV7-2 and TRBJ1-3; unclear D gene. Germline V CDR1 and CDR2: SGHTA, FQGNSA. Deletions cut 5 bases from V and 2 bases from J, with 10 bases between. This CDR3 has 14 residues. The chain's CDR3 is CASSPTSTGNTIYF. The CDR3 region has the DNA TGTGCCAGCAGCCCAACAAGTACTGGAAACACCATATATTTT.

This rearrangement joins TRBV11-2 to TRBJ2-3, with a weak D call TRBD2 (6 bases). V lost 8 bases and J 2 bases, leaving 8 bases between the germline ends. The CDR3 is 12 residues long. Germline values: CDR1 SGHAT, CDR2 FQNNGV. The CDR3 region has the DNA TGTGCCAGCGGGGGGAACACAGATACGCAGTATTTT. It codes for CASGGNTDTQYF.

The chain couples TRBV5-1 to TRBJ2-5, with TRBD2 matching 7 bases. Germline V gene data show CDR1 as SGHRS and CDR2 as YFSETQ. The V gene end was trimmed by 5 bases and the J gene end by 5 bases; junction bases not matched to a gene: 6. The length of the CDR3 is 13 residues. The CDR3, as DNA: TGCGCCAGCAGTCTGAGCGGGAAGGAGACCCAGTACTTC. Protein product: CASSLSGKETQYF.

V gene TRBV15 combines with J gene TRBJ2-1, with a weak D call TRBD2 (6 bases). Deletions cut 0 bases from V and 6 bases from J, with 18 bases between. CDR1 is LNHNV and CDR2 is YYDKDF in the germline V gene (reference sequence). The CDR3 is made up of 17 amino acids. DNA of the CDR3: TGTGCCACCAGCAGAGACCCTACGGGGACTTCGCCCAATGAGCAGTTCTTC. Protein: CATSRDPTGTSPNEQFF.

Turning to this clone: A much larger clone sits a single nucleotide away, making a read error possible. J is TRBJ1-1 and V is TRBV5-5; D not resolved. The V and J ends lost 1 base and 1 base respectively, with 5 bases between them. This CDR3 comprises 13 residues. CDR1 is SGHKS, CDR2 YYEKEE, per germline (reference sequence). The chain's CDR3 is CASSLQRNTEAFF. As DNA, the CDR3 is TGTGCCAGCAGCTTGCAGAGGAACACTGAAGCTTTCTTT.

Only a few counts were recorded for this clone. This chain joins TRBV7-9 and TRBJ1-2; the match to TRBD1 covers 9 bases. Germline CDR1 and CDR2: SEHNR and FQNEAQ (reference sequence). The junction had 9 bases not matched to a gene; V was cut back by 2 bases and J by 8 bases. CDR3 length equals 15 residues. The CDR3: CASSLLYRDREGYTF. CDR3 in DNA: TGTGCCAGCAGCTTACTCTACCGGGACAGGGAAGGCTACACCTTC.

The CDR3 DNA reads as TGTGCCAGCACCACCGGACTAGCGGGATTCGACGAGCAGTACTTC. Encoded protein: CASTTGLAGFDEQYF. The gene calls are TRBV6-1 and TRBJ2-7, with 12 bases lining up with TRBD2. The CDR3 runs 15 residues. Trimming took 7 bases from V and 5 from J; bases not matched to a gene: 9. The germline V gene has CDR1 MNHNS and CDR2 SASEGT.

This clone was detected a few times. This CDR3 is CASSQRDSNQPQHF. DNA for the CDR3: TGTGCCAGCAGCCAGAGAGATAGCAATCAGCCCCAGCATTTT. This chain links TRBV13 with TRBJ1-5; D is undetermined. Germline assignment: CDR1 PRHDT and CDR2 FYEKMQ (reference sequence). CDR3 length: 14 residues. Between the trimmed V and J ends, which lost 5 bases and 0 bases, there was a span of 8 bases.

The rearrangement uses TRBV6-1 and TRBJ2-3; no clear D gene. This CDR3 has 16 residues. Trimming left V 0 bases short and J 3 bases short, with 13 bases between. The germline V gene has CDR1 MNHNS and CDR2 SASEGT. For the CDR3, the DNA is TGTGCCAGCAGTGAAGCCCCAAAGCGTCCGACAGATACGCAGTATTTT. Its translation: CASSEAPKRPTDTQYF.

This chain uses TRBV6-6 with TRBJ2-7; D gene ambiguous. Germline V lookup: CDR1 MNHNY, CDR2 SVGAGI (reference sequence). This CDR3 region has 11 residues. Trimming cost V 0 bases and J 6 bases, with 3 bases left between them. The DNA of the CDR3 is TGTGCCAGCAGTTACTCTGCCGAGCAGTACTTC. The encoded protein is CASSYSAEQYF.

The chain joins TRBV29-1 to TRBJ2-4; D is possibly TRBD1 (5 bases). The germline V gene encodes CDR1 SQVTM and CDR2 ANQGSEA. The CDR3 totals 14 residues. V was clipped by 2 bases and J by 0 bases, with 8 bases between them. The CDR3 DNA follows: TGCAGCGTTGAACAGGGCCTAGCCAAAAACATTCAGTACTTC. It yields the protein CSVEQGLAKNIQYF.

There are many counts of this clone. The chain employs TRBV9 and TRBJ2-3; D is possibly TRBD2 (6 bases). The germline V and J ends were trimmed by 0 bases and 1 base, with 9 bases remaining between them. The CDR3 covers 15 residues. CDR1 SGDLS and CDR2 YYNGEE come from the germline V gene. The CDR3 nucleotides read TGTGCCAGCAGCGTAGATTCGGGAGGCACAGATACGCAGTATTTT. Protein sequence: CASSVDSGGTDTQYF.

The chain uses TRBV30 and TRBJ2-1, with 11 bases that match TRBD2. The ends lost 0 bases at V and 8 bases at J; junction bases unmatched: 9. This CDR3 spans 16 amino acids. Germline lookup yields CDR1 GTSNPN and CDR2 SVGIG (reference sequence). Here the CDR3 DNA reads TGTGCCTGGAGTGTTTTAGCGGGAGGGCCCTCGTATGAGCAGTTCTTC. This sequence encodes CAWSVLAGGPSYEQFF. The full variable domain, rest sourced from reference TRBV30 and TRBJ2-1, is SQTIHQWPATLVQPVGSPLSLECTVEGTSNPNLYWYRQAAGRGLQLLFYSVGIGQISSEVPQNLSASRPQDRQFILSSKKLLLSDSGFYLCAWSVLAGGPSYEQFFGPGTRLTVL.

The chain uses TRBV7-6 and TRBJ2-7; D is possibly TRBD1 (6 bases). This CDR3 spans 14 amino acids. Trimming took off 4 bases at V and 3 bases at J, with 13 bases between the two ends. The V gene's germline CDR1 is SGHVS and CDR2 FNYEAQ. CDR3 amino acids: CASSSRTDGYEQYF. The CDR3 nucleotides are TGTGCCAGCAGCTCCCGGACAGATGGCTACGAGCAGTACTTC.

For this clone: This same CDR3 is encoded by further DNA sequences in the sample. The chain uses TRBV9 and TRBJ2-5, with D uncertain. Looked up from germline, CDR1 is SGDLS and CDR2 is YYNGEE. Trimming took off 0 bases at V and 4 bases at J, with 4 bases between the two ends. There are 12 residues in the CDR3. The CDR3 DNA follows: TGTGCCAGCAGCGTAGTGGGAGAGACCCAGTACTTC. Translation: CASSVVGETQYF.

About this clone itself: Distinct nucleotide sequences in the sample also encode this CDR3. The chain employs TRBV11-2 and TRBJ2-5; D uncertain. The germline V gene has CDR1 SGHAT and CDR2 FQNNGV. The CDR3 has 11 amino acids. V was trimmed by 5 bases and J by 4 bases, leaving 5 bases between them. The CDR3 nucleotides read TGTGCCAGCAGCCCGGGAGAGACCCAGTACTTC. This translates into CASSPGETQYF.

CDR3 sequence reads: CAMRRNTNTGELFF. CDR3 coding DNA: TGTGCCATGAGGCGGAACACGAACACCGGGGAGCTGTTTTTT. This rearrangement joins TRBV7-9 to TRBJ2-2; D unresolved. This CDR3 has 14 residues. Germline V CDR1 and CDR2: SEHNR, FQNEAQ (reference sequence). The germline V and J ends were trimmed by 10 bases and 0 bases, with 12 bases remaining between them.

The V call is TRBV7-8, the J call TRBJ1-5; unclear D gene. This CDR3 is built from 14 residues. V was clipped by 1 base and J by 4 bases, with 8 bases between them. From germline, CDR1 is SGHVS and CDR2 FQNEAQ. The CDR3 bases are TGTGCCAGCAGCTTAGAACGGAATAATCAGCCCCAGCATTTT. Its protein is CASSLERNNQPQHF.

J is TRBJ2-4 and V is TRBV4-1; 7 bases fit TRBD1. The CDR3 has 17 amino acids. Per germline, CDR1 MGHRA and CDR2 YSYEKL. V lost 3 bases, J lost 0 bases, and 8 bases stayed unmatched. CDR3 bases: TGCGCCAGCAGCCACCTCGTGGGACAGTTAGCCAAAAACATTCAGTACTTC. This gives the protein CASSHLVGQLAKNIQYF.

CDR3 bases: TGCAGCGTTTTGCGACTAGCGGGAGTTTTCTACGAGCAGTACTTC. It yields the protein CSVLRLAGVFYEQYF. V gene TRBV29-1 combines with J gene TRBJ2-7; 12 bases map to TRBD2. This CDR3 has 15 residues. Germline V CDR1 and CDR2: SQVTM, ANQGSEA. V lost 5 bases and J lost 3; bases outside the gene matches: 8.